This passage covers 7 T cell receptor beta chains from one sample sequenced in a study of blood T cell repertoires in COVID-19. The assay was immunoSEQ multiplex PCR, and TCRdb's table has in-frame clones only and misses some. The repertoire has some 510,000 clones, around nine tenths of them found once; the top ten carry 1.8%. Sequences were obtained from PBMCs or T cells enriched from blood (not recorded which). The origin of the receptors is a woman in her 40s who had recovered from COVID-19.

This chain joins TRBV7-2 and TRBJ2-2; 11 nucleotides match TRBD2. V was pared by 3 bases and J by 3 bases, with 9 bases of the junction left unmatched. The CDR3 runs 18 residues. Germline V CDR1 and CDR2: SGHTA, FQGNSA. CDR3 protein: CASSFVSGRALDTGELFF. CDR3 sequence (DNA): TGTGCCAGCAGCTTCGTTAGCGGGAGGGCCCTCGACACCGGGGAGCTGTTTTTT.

DNA for the CDR3: TGTGCCAGCAGTTACGGACAGGGGTACACCATATATTTT. This codes for CASSYGQGYTIYF. This chain uses TRBV6-5 with TRBJ1-3, with TRBD1 matching 9 bases. The J segment lost 8 bases and the V segment lost 2 bases, leaving 1 base of the junction unmatched. This CDR3 comprises 13 residues. CDR1 is MNHEY, CDR2 SVGAGI, per germline.

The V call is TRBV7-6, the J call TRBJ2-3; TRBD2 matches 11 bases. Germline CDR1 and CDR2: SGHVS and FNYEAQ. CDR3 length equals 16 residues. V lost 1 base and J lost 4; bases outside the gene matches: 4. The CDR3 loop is CASSLGLAGGPDTQYF. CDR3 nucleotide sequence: TGTGCCAGCAGCTTAGGGCTAGCGGGAGGCCCAGATACGCAGTATTTT.

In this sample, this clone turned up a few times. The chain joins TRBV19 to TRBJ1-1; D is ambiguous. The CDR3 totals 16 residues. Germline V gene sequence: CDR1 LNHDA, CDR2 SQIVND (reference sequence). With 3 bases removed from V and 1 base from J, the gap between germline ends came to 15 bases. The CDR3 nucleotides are TGTGCCAGTAGTATTCTCGCAGGCGCAAAGAACACTGAAGCTTTCTTT. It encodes CASSILAGAKNTEAFF.

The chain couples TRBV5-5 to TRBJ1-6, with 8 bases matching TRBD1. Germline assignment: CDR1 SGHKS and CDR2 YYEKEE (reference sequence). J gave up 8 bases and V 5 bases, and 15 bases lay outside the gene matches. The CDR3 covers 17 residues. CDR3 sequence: CASRRTGLASGDSPLHF. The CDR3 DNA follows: TGTGCCAGCAGACGGACAGGGTTGGCCTCCGGCGATTCACCCCTCCACTTT.

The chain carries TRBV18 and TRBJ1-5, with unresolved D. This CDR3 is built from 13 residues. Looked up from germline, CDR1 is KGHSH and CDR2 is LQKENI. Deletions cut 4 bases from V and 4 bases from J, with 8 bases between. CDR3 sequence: CASSQEWNQPQHF. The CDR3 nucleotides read TGTGCCAGCTCACAGGAGTGGAATCAGCCCCAGCATTTT.

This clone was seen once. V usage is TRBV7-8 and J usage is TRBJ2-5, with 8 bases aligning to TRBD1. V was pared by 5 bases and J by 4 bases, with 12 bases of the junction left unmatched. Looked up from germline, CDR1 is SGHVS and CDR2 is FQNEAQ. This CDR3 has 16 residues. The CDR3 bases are TGTGCCAGCAGCCCCCGAACAGGACAGGGTATAGAGACCCAGTACTTC. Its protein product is CASSPRTGQGIETQYF.